The 11 T cell receptor beta chains listed next were all sequenced from one sample in a study of T-cell reconstitution after alpha-beta-depleted transplantation in children. Molecular barcoding with unique molecular identifiers was used for the TCRbeta library. TCRdb fed the PCR reads into MiXCR, producing one record per CDR3 protein. Of 150,000 to 250,000 distinct CDR3 sequences listed, roughly 6% were seen once; the top ten hold around 4.3%. Specimen: PBMCs, collected before TCRalphabeta/CD19-depleted stem cell transplant. These receptors originate from a girl younger than two with combined immunodeficiency, due to receive a stem cell transplant.

There are a few counts of this clonotype. J is TRBJ2-1 and V is TRBV15, with D possibly being TRBD2 (5 bases). Germline V gives CDR1 LNHNV, CDR2 YYDKDF (reference sequence). The CDR3 sequence is 21 residues long. V was trimmed by 1 base and J by 0 bases, leaving 25 bases between them. The CDR3 loop reads CATSRGTPQEVAPLSYNEQFF. CDR3 DNA: TGTGCCACCAGCAGAGGCACCCCCCAGGAAGTAGCGCCGCTCTCCTACAATGAGCAGTTCTTC.

This clonotype was counted at least ten times. The chain links TRBV29-1 to TRBJ1-2, with TRBD1 identical over 7 bases. Germline-derived CDR1 and CDR2 are SQVTM and ANQGSEA. The length of the CDR3 is 15 residues. V dropped 2 bases and J dropped 8; count of bases not matched to a gene: 14. CDR3 sequence: CSVESISGQMDGYTF. In DNA form, the CDR3 reads TGCAGCGTTGAATCAATATCGGGACAGATGGACGGCTACACCTTC.

In its sample, this clonotype was seen many times. The chain recombines TRBV19 with TRBJ2-1, with TRBD2 identical over 9 bases. This CDR3 contains 13 residues. With V trimmed by 8 bases and J by 2 bases, 1 base remained unmatched. Germline V gives CDR1 LNHDA, CDR2 SQIVND (reference sequence). The CDR3 nucleotides read TGTGCCAGTCTAGCGGGGCCCTACAATGAGCAGTTCTTC. It yields the protein CASLAGPYNEQFF.

This clonotype has at least ten counts. This chain joins TRBV13 and TRBJ1-1; D is unresolved. CDR1 is PRHDT and CDR2 is FYEKMQ in the germline V gene (reference sequence). V was pared by 3 bases and J by 0 bases, with 11 bases between. This CDR3 spans 15 amino acids. The CDR3, as DNA: TGTGCCAGCAGCTTCTCAGACCTGTTGAACACTGAAGCTTTCTTT. This gives the protein CASSFSDLLNTEAFF.

This clonotype appeared many times. The chain recombines TRBV9 with TRBJ2-3, with 8 nucleotides matching TRBD2. Germline V lookup: CDR1 SGDLS, CDR2 YYNGEE. The V gene end was trimmed by 4 bases and the J gene end by 1 base; junction bases not matched to a gene: 20. The CDR3 sequence is 20 residues long. This CDR3 is CASSFSDGTLAGVGTDTQYF. In DNA, the CDR3 is TGTGCCAGCAGCTTCTCGGACGGGACGCTAGCGGGCGTTGGCACAGATACGCAGTATTTT.

This clonotype was counted ten times or more. The CDR3 spells CASSWRSGASYEQYF. CDR3 nucleotides: TGTGCCAGCAGTTGGCGGAGCGGAGCATCCTACGAGCAGTACTTC. The chain employs TRBV6-2 or TRBV6-3 and TRBJ2-7; TRBD2 might be the D (5 bases). Germline CDR1 reads MNHEY; CDR2 reads SVGEGT. CDR3 size: 15 residues. Between the trimmed V and J ends, which lost 4 bases and 1 base, there was a span of 14 bases.

The chain couples TRBV20-1 to TRBJ2-7, with TRBD1 identical over 8 bases. V lost 0 bases and J lost 5; bases outside the gene matches: 3. Germline V CDR1 and CDR2: DFQATT, SNEGSKA (reference sequence). The CDR3 is made up of 13 amino acids. The CDR3 DNA follows: TGCAGTGCTAGAGAGCCAGGGGGCGACGAGCAGTACTTC. Amino acid sequence: CSAREPGGDEQYF.

The chain employs TRBV27 and TRBJ2-4; the D is unclear. The germline V gene encodes CDR1 MNHEY and CDR2 SMNVEV (reference sequence). V gave up 3 bases and J gave up 10 bases, with 7 bases separating them. CDR3 size: 11 residues. The CDR3 loop reads CASSFGVIQYF. In nucleotides, the CDR3 is TGTGCCAGCAGTTTTGGAGTTATTCAGTACTTC.

In this sample, this clonotype turned up many times. This chain connects TRBV30 to TRBJ2-7; D is perhaps TRBD1 (6 bases). V was shortened by 0 bases and J by 4 bases, with 10 bases between the two germline ends. This CDR3 has 13 amino acids. The germline V gene encodes CDR1 GTSNPN and CDR2 SVGIG (reference sequence). The CDR3 coding sequence is TGTGCCTGGAGTGTAGGGCAGGGGTACGAGCAGTACTTC. Translation: CAWSVGQGYEQYF.

Many counts were recorded for this clonotype. The V and J genes are TRBV15 and TRBJ2-2, with 11 bases that match TRBD2. This CDR3 is built from 20 residues. V shed 0 bases and J 0 bases; nucleotides not matched to a gene: 9. The germline CDR1 and CDR2 sequences are LNHNV and YYDKDF (reference sequence). CDR3 DNA sequence: TGTGCCACCAGCAGAGATTTTCCGGGACTAGCGGATTCGAACACCGGGGAGCTGTTTTTT. As protein: CATSRDFPGLADSNTGELFF.

This clonotype was detected ten times or more. CDR3 region: CASRSGGGGEQFF. The CDR3 DNA reads as TGTGCCAGCAGATCGGGAGGGGGCGGTGAGCAGTTCTTC. This chain links TRBV7-6 with TRBJ2-1; D might be TRBD2 (8 bases). CDR3 length: 13 amino acids. Trimming removed 6 bases from V and 9 bases from J, with 15 bases in between. From germline, CDR1 is SGHVS and CDR2 FNYEAQ.